The 30 T cell receptor beta chains in this list originate from one sample, sequenced in a study of blood T cell repertoires in COVID-19. This table comes from immunoSEQ multiplex PCR, and its TCRdb copy is limited to in-frame clones, with some not included. The sample consists of approximately 89,000 clones, 90% to 95% of them appearing once. Sequences were obtained from peripheral blood. These receptors all stem from a human donor with active COVID-19. The donor label of this sample is uncertain.

V gene TRBV27 combines with J gene TRBJ2-1, with D unclear. This CDR3 comprises 15 residues. CDR1 is MNHEY, CDR2 SMNVEV, per germline (reference sequence). With 5 bases removed from V and 8 bases from J, the gap between germline ends came to 19 bases. CDR3 residues: CASSPYLRYDDEQFF. DNA of the CDR3: TGTGCCAGCAGTCCCTACTTGAGGTACGATGATGAGCAGTTCTTC.

The J gene is TRBJ1-1, the V gene TRBV18; D is undetermined. V dropped 3 bases and J dropped 0 bases, with 14 bases sitting between them. Germline-derived CDR1 and CDR2 are KGHSH and LQKENI. This CDR3 spans 16 amino acids. The CDR3: CASSPVQKIMNTEAFF. CDR3 nucleotides: TGTGCCAGCTCACCCGTACAAAAAATTATGAACACTGAAGCTTTCTTT.

The gene calls are TRBV19 and TRBJ2-7; TRBD2 might be the D (5 bases). CDR1 is LNHDA, CDR2 SQIVND, per germline (reference sequence). V was shortened by 4 bases and J by 2 bases, with 21 bases between the two germline ends. The CDR3 covers 17 residues. The CDR3, as DNA: TGTGCCAGTAGTACCTCCCGCCCAGAAACACTAGCCTACGAGCAGTACTTC. It is translated as CASSTSRPETLAYEQYF. The variable domain in full, with the rest retrieved from reference TRBV19 and TRBJ2-7, is DGGITQSPKYLFRKEGQNVTLSCEQNLNHDAMYWYRQDPGQGLRLIYYSQIVNDFQKGDIAEGYSVSREKKESFPLTVTSAQKNPTAFYLCASSTSRPETLAYEQYFGPGTRLTVT.

The V gene is TRBV6-6, the J gene TRBJ2-7; 7 bases match TRBD1. The CDR3 extends over 16 amino acids. V shed 4 bases, J shed 4 bases, and the junction held 13 bases outside the gene matches. In germline, CDR1 is MNHNY, CDR2 SVGAGI (reference sequence). CDR3 DNA sequence: TGTGCCAGCAGTTTGTACATGGGACAGCAACTATACGAGCAGTACTTC. It specifies CASSLYMGQQLYEQYF.

The chain employs TRBV7-8 and TRBJ1-2; D uncertain. Per germline, CDR1 SGHVS and CDR2 FQNEAQ. V shed 1 base and J shed 4 bases, with 10 bases lying between them. The CDR3 covers 14 residues. CDR3 coding DNA: TGTGCCAGCAGCTTAGTTTCCAGGTCCTATGGCTACACCTTC. This sequence encodes CASSLVSRSYGYTF.

This chain links TRBV20-1 with TRBJ1-6; D remains unclear. The V end lost 3 bases, the J end lost 6 bases, and 6 bases lay between the germline ends. This CDR3 contains 12 residues. CDR1 and CDR2 from the germline V gene are DFQATT and SNEGSKA (reference sequence). The chain's CDR3 is CSASRSNSPLHF. The CDR3 coding sequence is TGCAGTGCTAGTCGTAGTAATTCACCCCTCCACTTT.

This chain uses TRBV19 with TRBJ2-1; possible D gene TRBD2, 5 bases. This CDR3 is built from 16 residues. Per germline, CDR1 LNHDA and CDR2 SQIVND (reference sequence). V shed 8 bases and J shed 0 bases, with 17 bases lying between them. CDR3: CASRISESSSYNEQFF. For the CDR3, the DNA is TGTGCCAGTCGAATTAGCGAGTCGAGCTCCTACAATGAGCAGTTCTTC.

The chain couples TRBV10-2 to TRBJ2-3; 7 nucleotides agree with TRBD2. CDR1 is WSHSY, CDR2 SAAADI, per germline. V lost 3 bases and J lost 0; bases outside the gene matches: 9. This CDR3 region has 17 residues. CDR3 DNA sequence: TGCGCCAGCAGTGATTGGGGCAGCGGGATAAGCACAGATACGCAGTATTTT. The encoded protein is CASSDWGSGISTDTQYF.

V usage is TRBV7-2 and J usage is TRBJ2-1; D possibly corresponds to TRBD1 (6 bases). The V gene's germline CDR1 is SGHTA and CDR2 FQGNSA. Trimming removed 3 bases from V and 8 bases from J, with 8 bases in between. This CDR3 has 12 residues. The CDR3: CASSLSGDEQFF. The CDR3, as DNA: TGTGCCAGCAGCTTGTCAGGGGATGAGCAGTTCTTC. Full variable domain (rest looked up from reference TRBV7-2 and TRBJ2-1): GAGVSQSPSNKVTEKGKDVELRCDPISGHTALYWYRQSLGQGLEFLIYFQGNSAPDKSGLPSDRFSAERTGGSVSTLTIQRTQQEDSAVYLCASSLSGDEQFFGPGTRLTVL.

The V gene is TRBV6-5, the J gene TRBJ1-1; 7 bases match TRBD1. The trim removed 0 bases at V and 8 bases at J, leaving 9 bases unmatched. This CDR3 spans 15 amino acids. Germline CDR1 and CDR2: MNHEY and SVGAGI. The CDR3 DNA reads TGTGCCAGCAGTTACTCCGGCAGGGGGATAGGGGAAGCTTTCTTT. Amino acid sequence: CASSYSGRGIGEAFF.

The rearrangement joins TRBV24-1 to TRBJ2-3, with TRBD2 matching 7 bases. Germline CDR1 reads KGHDR; CDR2 reads SFDVKD. After removal of 5 bases from V and 2 bases from J, the junction contained 3 bases not matched to a gene. The CDR3 is 14 residues long. For the CDR3, the DNA is TGTGCCACCAGTGGGGGAGGGAACACAGATACGCAGTATTTT. Encoded protein: CATSGGGNTDTQYF.

The chain has TRBV4-2 and TRBJ2-3; D ambiguous. The CDR3 consists of 16 residues. Trimming cost V 1 base and J 2 bases, with 13 bases left between them. Germline V lookup: CDR1 LGHNA, CDR2 YNFKEQ. Here the CDR3 DNA reads TGTGCCAGCAGCCAAGGGAATAGTGAGGTCACAGATACGCAGTATTTT. It is translated as CASSQGNSEVTDTQYF.

J is TRBJ2-2 and V is TRBV5-6; D unresolved. The germline V gene encodes CDR1 SGHDT and CDR2 YYEEEE. The CDR3 is 15 amino acids. Trimming left V 2 bases short and J 3 bases short, with 11 bases between. The CDR3 here is CASSFTGSYTGELFF. The DNA of the CDR3 is TGTGCCAGCAGCTTTACCGGGTCTTACACCGGGGAGCTGTTTTTT.

The chain joins TRBV4-1 to TRBJ1-4; TRBD1 matches 9 bases. Germline V gives CDR1 MGHRA, CDR2 YSYEKL. Trimming took 2 bases from V and 10 from J; bases not matched to a gene: 5. The CDR3 spans 14 residues. CDR3 amino acids: CASSQPGQGRKLFF. The CDR3 DNA is TGCGCCAGCAGCCAACCGGGACAGGGTCGAAAACTGTTTTTT.

This chain uses TRBV25-1 with TRBJ1-1; D gene ambiguous. V shed 7 bases and J shed 8 bases, with 17 bases lying between them. There are 13 residues in the CDR3. The germline V gene encodes CDR1 MGHDK and CDR2 SYGVNS. CDR3: CASMLGGFAEAFF. CDR3 bases: TGTGCCAGCATGTTGGGCGGGTTCGCAGAAGCTTTCTTT.

The V and J genes are TRBV7-9 and TRBJ2-1, with 12 bases that match TRBD1. Germline CDR1 SEHNR, CDR2 FQNEAQ (reference sequence). Trimming cost V 4 bases and J 6 bases; bases outside gene matches: 4. This CDR3 region has 15 residues. CDR3 loop: CASSYRDRGLNEQFF. The CDR3 DNA follows: TGTGCCAGCAGCTACCGGGACAGGGGGCTCAATGAGCAGTTCTTC.

This clone was detected only once. This chain connects TRBV7-2 to TRBJ2-5; tentative D call: TRBD2 (5 bases). Trimming left V 4 bases short and J 1 base short, with 13 bases between. The CDR3 is 15 amino acids. From germline, CDR1 is SGHTA and CDR2 FQGNSA. In DNA form, the CDR3 reads TGTGCCAGCAGCTACCAGACCGGGGTCCAAGAGACCCAGTACTTC. Its translation is CASSYQTGVQETQYF.

The chain uses TRBV11-1 and TRBJ1-6, with TRBD1 matching over 7 bases. The CDR3 runs 14 residues. The trim removed 3 bases at V and 7 bases at J, leaving 3 bases unmatched. Germline V lookup: CDR1 SGHAT, CDR2 FQDESV (reference sequence). Here the CDR3 DNA reads TGTGCCAGCAGCTTGGGACAGTTCAATTCACCCCTCCACTTT. The encoded protein is CASSLGQFNSPLHF.

This clone was observed once. V gene TRBV9 combines with J gene TRBJ1-2; D is perhaps TRBD1 (6 bases). V shed 3 bases and J shed 5 bases, with 8 bases lying between them. The CDR3 is 12 amino acids. Germline loops: CDR1 SGDLS, CDR2 YYNGEE. As DNA, the CDR3 is TGTGCCAGCAGCGGAACAGGGTATGGCTACACCTTC. Protein product: CASSGTGYGYTF.

The chain has TRBV5-5 and TRBJ2-7; D is possibly TRBD1 (7 bases). CDR1 and CDR2 (germline): SGHKS, YYEKEE (reference sequence). This CDR3 region has 12 residues. Deletions cut 10 bases from V and 5 bases from J, with 16 bases between. DNA of the CDR3: TGTGCCGGGTCCGGAGGGGGCCACGAGCAGTACTTC. Translating it yields CAGSGGGHEQYF.

The chain is built from TRBV4-1 and TRBJ1-1; a possible D gene is TRBD1 (6 bases). Germline lookup yields CDR1 MGHRA and CDR2 YSYEKL. This CDR3 comprises 15 residues. V was cut by 2 bases and J by 1 base, with 11 bases left in between. In DNA form, the CDR3 reads TGCGCCAGCAGCCAATTACAGGGAGAGAACACTGAAGCTTTCTTT. It encodes CASSQLQGENTEAFF.

The V call is TRBV6-5, the J call TRBJ1-6; D perhaps matches TRBD1 (6 bases). Germline-derived CDR1 and CDR2 are MNHEY and SVGAGI. V lost 11 bases to trimming and J lost 7 bases, with 21 bases between them. The CDR3 is 15 amino acids. CDR3 region: CAHQGLAGRNSPLHF. As DNA, the CDR3 is TGTGCCCATCAGGGGCTCGCAGGTCGGAATTCACCCCTCCACTTT.

The chain couples TRBV7-2 to TRBJ2-5; 7 nucleotides align to TRBD2. The CDR3 contains 15 residues. Germline V lookup: CDR1 SGHTA, CDR2 FQGNSA. With 1 base clipped from V and 1 base from J, the junction kept 3 bases outside the gene matches. The CDR3 bases are TGTGCCAGCAGCTTAGAGGGCGGGGGCCAAGAGACCCAGTACTTC. This codes for CASSLEGGGQETQYF. Together with reference TRBV7-2 and TRBJ2-5, the CDR3 gives the full variable domain: GAGVSQSPSNKVTEKGKDVELRCDPISGHTALYWYRQSLGQGLEFLIYFQGNSAPDKSGLPSDRFSAERTGGSVSTLTIQRTQQEDSAVYLCASSLEGGGQETQYFGPGTRLLVL.

The gene calls are TRBV15 and TRBJ2-7; TRBD2 matches 7 bases. Germline V gene lookup returns CDR1 LNHNV and CDR2 YYDKDF (reference sequence). V shed 0 bases and J 6 bases; nucleotides not matched to a gene: 8. The CDR3 has 15 amino acids. The CDR3 sequence: CATSRDWGGVAEQYF. The CDR3 DNA reads TGTGCCACCAGCAGAGATTGGGGGGGGGTGGCCGAGCAGTACTTC.

This chain links TRBV6-5 with TRBJ1-6, with 8 bases that match TRBD1. Germline loops: CDR1 MNHEY, CDR2 SVGAGI. This CDR3 spans 14 amino acids. V shed 9 bases and J 5 bases; nucleotides not matched to a gene: 6. The CDR3 reads CASRQGQDNSPLHF. The CDR3 DNA reads as TGTGCCAGTCGCCAGGGACAGGATAATTCACCCCTCCACTTT.

The chain recombines TRBV5-6 with TRBJ2-5; possible D gene TRBD1, 6 bases. V was clipped by 0 bases and J by 5 bases, with 14 bases between them. This CDR3 is 15 amino acids long. Looked up from germline, CDR1 is SGHDT and CDR2 is YYEEEE. The CDR3: CASSLGQASSETQYF. The CDR3 DNA follows: TGTGCCAGCAGCTTGGGACAGGCCAGTTCGGAGACCCAGTACTTC.

V and J are TRBV19 and TRBJ2-2; the D is unclear. V was trimmed by 7 bases and J by 0 bases, leaving 9 bases between them. This CDR3 has 14 amino acids. Germline V gene data show CDR1 as LNHDA and CDR2 as SQIVND (reference sequence). CDR3 DNA sequence: TGTGCCAGTAACCTTGCTACGAACACCGGGGAGCTGTTTTTT. Its protein product is CASNLATNTGELFF.

V and J are TRBV12-3 or TRBV12-4 and TRBJ1-1; 7 bases agree with TRBD1. V shed 3 bases and J 6 bases; nucleotides not matched to a gene: 4. The CDR3 is 13 amino acids. The CDR3 DNA is TGTGCCAGCAGTTTTCAGGGGGACTCTGAAGCTTTCTTT. This codes for CASSFQGDSEAFF.

The chain couples TRBV3-1 (or the pseudogene TRBV3-2) to TRBJ2-7; D ambiguous. CDR3 length: 13 residues. Germline lookup yields CDR1 LGHDT and CDR2 YNNKEL (reference sequence). The V end lost 3 bases, the J end lost 3 bases, and 9 bases lay between the germline ends. CDR3 bases: TGTGCCAGCAGCCATTCCAGAGGCTACGAGCAGTACTTC. Its translation is CASSHSRGYEQYF.

The J gene is TRBJ2-4, the V gene TRBV19, with D possibly TRBD2 on 6 matching bases. The CDR3 spans 14 residues. Between the trimmed V and J ends, which lost 3 bases and 7 bases, there was a span of 13 bases. Germline assignment: CDR1 LNHDA and CDR2 SQIVND (reference sequence). CDR3 bases: TGTGCCAGTAGTATCGGGCGGGGACCCAACATTCAGTACTTC. It specifies CASSIGRGPNIQYF. Drawing the rest from reference TRBV19 and TRBJ2-4, the complete variable domain is DGGITQSPKYLFRKEGQNVTLSCEQNLNHDAMYWYRQDPGQGLRLIYYSQIVNDFQKGDIAEGYSVSREKKESFPLTVTSAQKNPTAFYLCASSIGRGPNIQYFGAGTRLSVL.